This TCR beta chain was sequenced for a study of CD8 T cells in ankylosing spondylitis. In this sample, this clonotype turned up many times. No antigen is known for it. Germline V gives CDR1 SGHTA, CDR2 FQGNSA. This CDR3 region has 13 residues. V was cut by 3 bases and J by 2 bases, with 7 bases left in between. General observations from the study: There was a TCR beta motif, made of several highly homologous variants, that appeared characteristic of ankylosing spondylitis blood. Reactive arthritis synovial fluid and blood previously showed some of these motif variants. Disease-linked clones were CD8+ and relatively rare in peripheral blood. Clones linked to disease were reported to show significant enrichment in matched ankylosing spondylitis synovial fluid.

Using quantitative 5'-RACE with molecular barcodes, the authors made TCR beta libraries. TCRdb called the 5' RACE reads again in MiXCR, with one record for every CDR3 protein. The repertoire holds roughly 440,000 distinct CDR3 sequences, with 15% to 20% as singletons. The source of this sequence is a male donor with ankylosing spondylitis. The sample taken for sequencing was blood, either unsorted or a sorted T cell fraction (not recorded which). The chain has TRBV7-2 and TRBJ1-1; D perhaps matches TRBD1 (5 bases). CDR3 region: CASSFQGNTEAFF. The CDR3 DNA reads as TGTGCCAGCAGCTTTCAGGGTAACACTGAAGCTTTCTTT.